This T cell receptor beta chain came from a study of T-cell memory formation after mild COVID-19. Across the whole study: TCR clusters largely stayed donor specific. The study's findings and limits: The appearance of some responding clones in pre-infection memory suggested that cross-reactive memory joined. Clones shrinking between day 15 and 85 showed a balanced CD4/CD8 split, and those that grew later tilted toward CD4+.

TCRdb reprocessed the 5' RACE reads via MiXCR and lists one record per CDR3 protein. The data contain some 130,000 distinct CDR3 sequences, more than 15% of them seen just once; the ten biggest clones take up 4.5% to 6.5%. This clonotype appeared a few times. Its antigen is undetermined. With 5 bases removed from V and 9 bases from J, the gap between germline ends came to 13 bases. This CDR3 spans 13 amino acids. This clonotype was obtained from a man between 18 and 35 years old who had mild COVID-19 (a few samples of this study predate the infection). Cell type and time point are not known. The rearrangement joins TRBV12-3 or TRBV12-4 to TRBJ2-2, with D uncertain. Sequencing input: PBMCs or a T cell subset sorted from them (not recorded which). The CDR3 bases are TGTGCCAGCAGTCCGGGCCAGCTGAGGGAGCTGTTTTTT. Its protein product is CASSPGQLRELFF.